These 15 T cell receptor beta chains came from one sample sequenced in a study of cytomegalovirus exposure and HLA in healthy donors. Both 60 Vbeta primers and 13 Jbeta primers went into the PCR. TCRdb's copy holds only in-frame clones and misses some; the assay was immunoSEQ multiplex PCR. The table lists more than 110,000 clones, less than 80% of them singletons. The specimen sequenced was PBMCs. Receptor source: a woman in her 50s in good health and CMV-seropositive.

The CDR3 nucleotides read TGTGCCAGCAGCAAAGCGAGGGAGCCAGCCCACTATGGCTACACCTTC. Protein product: CASSKAREPAHYGYTF. The J gene is TRBJ1-2, the V gene TRBV21-1. TRBV21-1 is an annotated pseudogene. The CDR3 contains 16 residues.

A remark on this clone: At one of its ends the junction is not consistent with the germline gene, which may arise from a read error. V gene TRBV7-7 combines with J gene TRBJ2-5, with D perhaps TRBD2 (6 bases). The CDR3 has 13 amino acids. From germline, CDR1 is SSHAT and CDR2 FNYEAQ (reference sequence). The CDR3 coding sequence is TGTGCTAGCAGCGTGGGACTCAAAGAGACCCAGTACTTC. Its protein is CASSVGLKETQYF.

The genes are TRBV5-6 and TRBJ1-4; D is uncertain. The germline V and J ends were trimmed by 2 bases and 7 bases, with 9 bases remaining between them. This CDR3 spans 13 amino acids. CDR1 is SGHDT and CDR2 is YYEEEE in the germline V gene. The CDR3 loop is CASSFSSTEKLFF. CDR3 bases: TGTGCCAGCAGCTTTAGCTCGACTGAAAAACTGTTTTTT.

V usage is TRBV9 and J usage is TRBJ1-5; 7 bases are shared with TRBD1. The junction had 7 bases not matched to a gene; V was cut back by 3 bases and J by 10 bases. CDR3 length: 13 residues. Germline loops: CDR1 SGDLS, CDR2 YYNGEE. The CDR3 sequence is CASSAVQGSPQHF. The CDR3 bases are TGTGCCAGCAGCGCCGTACAGGGGTCACCCCAGCATTTT.

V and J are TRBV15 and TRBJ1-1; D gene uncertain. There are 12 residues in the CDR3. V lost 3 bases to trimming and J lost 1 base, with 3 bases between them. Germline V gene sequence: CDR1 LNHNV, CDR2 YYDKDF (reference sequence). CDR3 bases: TGTGCCACCAGCAGCCGGAACACTGAAGCTTTCTTT. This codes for CATSSRNTEAFF.

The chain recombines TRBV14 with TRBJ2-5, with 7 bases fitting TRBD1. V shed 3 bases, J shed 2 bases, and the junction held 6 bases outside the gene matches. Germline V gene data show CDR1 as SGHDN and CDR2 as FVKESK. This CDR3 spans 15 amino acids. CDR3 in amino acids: CASSQRTGTQETQYF. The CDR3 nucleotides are TGTGCCAGCAGCCAGCGGACAGGTACACAAGAGACCCAGTACTTC.

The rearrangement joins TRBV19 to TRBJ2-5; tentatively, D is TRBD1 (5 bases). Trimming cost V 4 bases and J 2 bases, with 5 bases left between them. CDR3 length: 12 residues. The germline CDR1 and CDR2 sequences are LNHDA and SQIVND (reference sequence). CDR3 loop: CASSTGQETQYF. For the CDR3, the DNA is TGTGCCAGTAGTACAGGGCAAGAGACCCAGTACTTC.

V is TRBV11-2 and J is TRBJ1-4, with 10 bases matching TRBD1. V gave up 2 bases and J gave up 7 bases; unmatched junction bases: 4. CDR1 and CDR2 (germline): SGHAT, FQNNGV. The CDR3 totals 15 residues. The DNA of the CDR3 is TGTGCCAGCAGCTTAATGACAGGGGGCGGTGAAAAACTGTTTTTT. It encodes CASSLMTGGGEKLFF.

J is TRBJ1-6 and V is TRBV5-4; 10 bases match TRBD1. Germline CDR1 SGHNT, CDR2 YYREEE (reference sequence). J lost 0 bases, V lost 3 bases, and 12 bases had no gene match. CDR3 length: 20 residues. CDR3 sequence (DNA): TGTGCCAGCAGCTCACCAGGGACAGGGGTTGTGGGCTCCTATAATTCACCCCTCCACTTT. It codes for CASSSPGTGVVGSYNSPLHF.

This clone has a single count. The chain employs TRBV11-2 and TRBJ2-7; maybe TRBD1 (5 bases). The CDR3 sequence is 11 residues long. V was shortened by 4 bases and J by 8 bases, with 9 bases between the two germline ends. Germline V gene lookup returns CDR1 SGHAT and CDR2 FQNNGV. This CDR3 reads CASSWGEKQYF. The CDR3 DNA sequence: TGTGCCAGCAGCTGGGGCGAGAAGCAGTACTTC.

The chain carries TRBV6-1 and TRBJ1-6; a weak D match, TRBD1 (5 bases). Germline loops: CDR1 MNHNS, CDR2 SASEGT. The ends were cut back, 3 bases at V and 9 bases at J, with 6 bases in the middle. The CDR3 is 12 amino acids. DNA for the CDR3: TGTGCCAGCAGTGACGGGGGTTCACCCCTCCACTTT. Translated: CASSDGGSPLHF.

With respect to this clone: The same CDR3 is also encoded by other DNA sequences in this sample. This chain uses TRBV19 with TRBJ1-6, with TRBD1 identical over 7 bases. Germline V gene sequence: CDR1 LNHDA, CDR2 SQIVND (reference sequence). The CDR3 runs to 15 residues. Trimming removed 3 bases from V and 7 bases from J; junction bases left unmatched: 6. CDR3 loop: CASSIQTGRNSPLHF. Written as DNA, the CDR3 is TGTGCCAGTAGTATTCAGACAGGGCGAAATTCACCCCTCCACTTT.

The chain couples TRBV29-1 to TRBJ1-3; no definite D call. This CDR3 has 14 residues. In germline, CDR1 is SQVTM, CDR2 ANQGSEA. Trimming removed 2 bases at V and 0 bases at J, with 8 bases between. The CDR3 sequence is CSVESGISGNTIYF. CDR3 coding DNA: TGCAGCGTTGAATCAGGCATCTCTGGAAACACCATATATTTT. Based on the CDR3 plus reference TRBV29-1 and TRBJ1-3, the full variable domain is SAVISQKPSRDICQRGTSLTIQCQVDSQVTMMFWYRQQPGQSLTLIATANQGSEATYESGFVIDKFPISRPNLTFSTLTVSNMSPEDSSIYLCSVESGISGNTIYFGEGSWLTVV.

The CDR3: CASSFLGQGPSGANVLTF. Written as DNA, the CDR3 is TGTGCCAGCAGTTTCTTGGGACAGGGACCCTCTGGGGCCAACGTCCTGACTTTC. The chain combines TRBV28 with TRBJ2-6; TRBD1 agrees at 9 bases. Trimming cost V 3 bases and J 0 bases; bases outside gene matches: 6. CDR1 is MDHEN, CDR2 SYDVKM, per germline. CDR3 length equals 18 residues.

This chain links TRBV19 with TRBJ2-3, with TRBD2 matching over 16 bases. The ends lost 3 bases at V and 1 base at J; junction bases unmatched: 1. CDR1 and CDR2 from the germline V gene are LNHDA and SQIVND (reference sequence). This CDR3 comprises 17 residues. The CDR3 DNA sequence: TGTGCCAGTAGTATGGGACTAGCGGGGGGGCGCACAGATACGCAGTATTTT. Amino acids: CASSMGLAGGRTDTQYF.